A single sample is the source of the 16 T cell receptor beta chains below, sequenced in a study of T cell responses to AZD1222 COVID-19 vaccine. TCRdb's copy holds only in-frame clones and misses some; the assay was immunoSEQ multiplex PCR. This sample has about 100,000 clones, with about nine tenths found just once. The specimen was peripheral blood, collected 28 days after the second AZD1222 dose. The receptors stem from an adult who received the AZD1222 COVID-19 vaccine.

The V and J genes are TRBV11-1 and TRBJ2-7; no definite D call. The CDR3 extends over 13 amino acids. Trimming left V 1 base short and J 5 bases short, with 9 bases between. Germline V gene data show CDR1 as SGHAT and CDR2 as FQDESV (reference sequence). The DNA for the CDR3 is TGTGCCAGCAGCTTAGGTGACGTCAACGAGCAGTACTTC. Its translation: CASSLGDVNEQYF.

This clone was counted once. The gene calls are TRBV6-5 and TRBJ1-4; D unclear. Per the germline V gene, CDR1 is MNHEY and CDR2 is SVGAGI. V shed 0 bases and J shed 8 bases, with 13 bases lying between them. This CDR3 contains 15 residues. CDR3 nucleotides: TGTGCCAGCAGTTACTCATCCGGGGTAGACGAAAAACTGTTTTTT. Protein: CASSYSSGVDEKLFF.

This clone has only one observation. The chain joins TRBV3-1 (or the pseudogene TRBV3-2) to TRBJ2-3; D uncertain. The CDR3 runs 15 residues. The germline V gene has CDR1 LGHDT and CDR2 YNNKEL (reference sequence). V lost 1 base and J 0 bases, leaving 8 bases between the germline ends. The CDR3 nucleotides read TGTGCCAGCAGCCAAGGTTTAGCAAGCACAGATACGCAGTATTTT. Its protein product is CASSQGLASTDTQYF.

The J gene is TRBJ1-2, the V gene TRBV18, with TRBD1 matching over 9 bases. Germline assignment: CDR1 KGHSH and CDR2 LQKENI. V lost 3 bases, J lost 4 bases, and 3 bases stayed unmatched. The CDR3 extends over 14 amino acids. For the CDR3, the DNA is TGTGCCAGCTCACCCGGACAGGGGAGCTATGGCTACACCTTC. It translates to CASSPGQGSYGYTF.

J is TRBJ1-1 and V is TRBV5-6; D perhaps matches TRBD1 (5 bases). The V gene's germline CDR1 is SGHDT and CDR2 YYEEEE. The length of the CDR3 is 12 residues. V lost 6 bases to trimming and J lost 4 bases, with 10 bases between them. This chain's CDR3 is CASTRGSTEAFF. CDR3 bases: TGTGCCAGCACGAGGGGAAGCACTGAAGCTTTCTTT. Full variable domain (missing parts from reference TRBV5-6 and TRBJ1-1): DAGVTQSPTHLIKTRGQQVTLRCSPKSGHDTVSWYQQALGQGPQFIFQYYEEEERQRGNFPDRFSGHQFPNYSSELNVNALLLGDSALYLCASTRGSTEAFFGQGTRLTVV.

The chain combines TRBV12-5 with TRBJ1-5; 9 bases are shared with TRBD1. After removal of 6 bases from V and 0 bases from J, the junction contained 15 bases not matched to a gene. Germline CDR1 LGHNT, CDR2 FRNRAP. The CDR3 sequence is 19 residues long. The CDR3 region has the DNA TGTGCTAGTGGCTTAAACAGGGGGCGTCTTAATTATAGCAATCAGCCCCAGCATTTT. Amino acid sequence: CASGLNRGRLNYSNQPQHF.

The rearrangement uses TRBV27 and TRBJ2-1, with D hard to call. The CDR3 runs 14 residues. V was cut by 5 bases and J by 3 bases, with 11 bases left in between. The germline gives CDR1 MNHEY, CDR2 SMNVEV (reference sequence). CDR3 protein: CASSPQDHYNEQFF. CDR3 sequence (DNA): TGTGCCAGCAGTCCTCAGGACCACTACAATGAGCAGTTCTTC.

This chain links TRBV7-6 with TRBJ1-2; D may be TRBD1 (6 bases). V dropped 8 bases and J dropped 4 bases, with 23 bases sitting between them. Germline loops: CDR1 SGHVS, CDR2 FNYEAQ. This CDR3 region has 16 residues. The CDR3 protein is CASPRYRDNLSYGYTF. As DNA, the CDR3 is TGTGCCAGCCCCCGTTACCGGGACAACCTATCCTATGGCTACACCTTC.

This chain uses TRBV24-1 with TRBJ1-1; the match to TRBD1 covers 7 bases. Germline loops: CDR1 KGHDR, CDR2 SFDVKD. This CDR3 contains 19 residues. V was pared by 1 base and J by 0 bases, with 13 bases of the junction left unmatched. CDR3 nucleotides: TGTGCCACCAGTGATTTTAGGCAGGGGGGAGTTGCGATGAACACTGAAGCTTTCTTT. This translates into CATSDFRQGGVAMNTEAFF.

This rearrangement joins TRBV27 to TRBJ2-7; the D gene could be TRBD1 or TRBD2 (5 bases each). There are 13 residues in the CDR3. Germline V gene lookup returns CDR1 MNHEY and CDR2 SMNVEV (reference sequence). Trimming took 6 bases from V and 5 from J, leaving 14 bases between them. The CDR3 bases are TGTGCCAGCAGACCAATCAGGGACCACGAGCAGTACTTC. It translates to CASRPIRDHEQYF.

CDR3 nucleotides: TGTGCCAGCAGTGAAGCGCAAATCAAATCTGTTAGACGGCACTATGGCTACACCTTC. Translating it yields CASSEAQIKSVRRHYGYTF. J is TRBJ1-2 and V is TRBV6-1; no definite D call. Trimming took off 0 bases at V and 3 bases at J, with 23 bases between the two ends. Germline CDR1 and CDR2: MNHNS and SASEGT. The CDR3 covers 19 residues.

V usage is TRBV4-1 and J usage is TRBJ2-1; weak D call: TRBD1 (5 bases). The CDR3 is made up of 15 amino acids. V lost 4 bases and J lost 3, with 13 bases in between. The germline CDR1 and CDR2 sequences are MGHRA and YSYEKL. Here the CDR3 reads CASSLRTDSYNEQFF. DNA of the CDR3: TGCGCCAGCAGCCTTCGTACTGACAGCTACAATGAGCAGTTCTTC.

This clone was seen just once. The V call is TRBV10-3, the J call TRBJ1-1; 8 nucleotides agree with TRBD1. Germline V gives CDR1 ENHRY, CDR2 SYGVKD. The V and J ends lost 10 bases and 3 bases, in that order; junction bases with no gene match: 4. CDR3 length: 12 amino acids. The chain's CDR3 is CATGQGDTEAFF. Written as DNA, the CDR3 is TGTGCCACCGGACAGGGTGACACTGAAGCTTTCTTT.

A few counts support this clone. The rearrangement joins TRBV7-8 to TRBJ2-6; tentatively, D is TRBD2 (5 bases). The CDR3 loop spans 16 amino acids. Germline CDR1 and CDR2: SGHVS and FQNEAQ. V lost 1 base and J 6 bases, leaving 13 bases between the germline ends. The CDR3 protein is CASSLERPGVANVLTF. The CDR3 DNA reads TGTGCCAGCAGCTTAGAGCGGCCCGGGGTGGCCAACGTCCTGACTTTC.

The CDR3 here is CASRQGSYEQYF. As DNA, the CDR3 is TGTGCCAGCAGACAGGGGTCCTACGAGCAGTACTTC. The V gene is TRBV12-3 or TRBV12-4, the J gene TRBJ2-7; the match to TRBD1 covers 7 bases. The CDR3 sequence is 12 residues long. Trimming at V came to 6 bases and at J to 1 base, leaving 0 bases not matched to a gene.

The rearrangement links TRBV19 to TRBJ2-5, with D maybe TRBD2 (6 bases). In germline, CDR1 is LNHDA, CDR2 SQIVND (reference sequence). This CDR3 has 14 residues. V was cut by 6 bases and J by 4 bases, with 15 bases left in between. The CDR3 DNA follows: TGTGCCAGTAGCCCCTCGTGGGGACTAGAGACCCAGTACTTC. It yields the protein CASSPSWGLETQYF.